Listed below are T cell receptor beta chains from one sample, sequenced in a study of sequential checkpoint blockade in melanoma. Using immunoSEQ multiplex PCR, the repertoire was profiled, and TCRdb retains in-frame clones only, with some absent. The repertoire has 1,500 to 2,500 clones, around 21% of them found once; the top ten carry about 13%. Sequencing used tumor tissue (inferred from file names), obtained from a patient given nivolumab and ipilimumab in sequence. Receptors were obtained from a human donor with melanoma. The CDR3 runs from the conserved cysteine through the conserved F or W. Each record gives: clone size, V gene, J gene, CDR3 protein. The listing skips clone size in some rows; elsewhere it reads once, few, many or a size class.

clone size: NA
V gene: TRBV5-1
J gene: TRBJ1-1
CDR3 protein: CASSDTGTSNTEAFF

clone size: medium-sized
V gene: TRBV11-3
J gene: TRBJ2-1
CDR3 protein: CASSLLGPYNEQFF

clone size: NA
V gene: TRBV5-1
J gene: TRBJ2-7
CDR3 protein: CASSPGWSGAGGSYEQYF

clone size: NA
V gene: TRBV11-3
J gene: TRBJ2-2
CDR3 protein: CASSLGLGGNTGELFF

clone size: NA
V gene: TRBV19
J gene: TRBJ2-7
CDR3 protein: CASSIEAAVPYEQYF

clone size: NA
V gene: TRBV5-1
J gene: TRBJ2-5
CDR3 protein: CASSPRTKGETQYF

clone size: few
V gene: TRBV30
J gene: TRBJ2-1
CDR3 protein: CAGERGPSYNEQFF

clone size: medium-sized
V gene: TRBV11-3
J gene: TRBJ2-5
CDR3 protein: CASSLGDREQETQYF

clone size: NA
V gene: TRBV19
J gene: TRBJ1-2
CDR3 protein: CASSIDQQAPLYGYTF

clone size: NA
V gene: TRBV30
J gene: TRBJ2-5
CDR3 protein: CAWSVAGGNPAQYF

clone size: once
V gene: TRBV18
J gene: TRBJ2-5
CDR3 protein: CASSRSGQETQYF

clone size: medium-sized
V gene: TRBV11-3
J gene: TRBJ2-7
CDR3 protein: CASVIRTVIYEQYF

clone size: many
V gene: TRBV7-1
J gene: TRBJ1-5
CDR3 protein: CASSLRGVQPQHF

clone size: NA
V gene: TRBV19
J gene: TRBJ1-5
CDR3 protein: CASSNRVPQPQHF

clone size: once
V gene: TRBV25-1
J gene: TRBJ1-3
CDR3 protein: CASSESYRGLGNTIYF

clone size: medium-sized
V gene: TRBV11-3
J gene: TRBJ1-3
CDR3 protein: CASSAGTAGNTIYF

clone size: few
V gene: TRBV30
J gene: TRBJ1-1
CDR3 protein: CAWSALPMNTEAFF

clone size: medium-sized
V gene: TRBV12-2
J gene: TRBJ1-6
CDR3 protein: CASRSTRDRPTSPLHF

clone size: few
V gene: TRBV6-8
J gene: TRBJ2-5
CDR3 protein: CASVPGTSMGETQYF

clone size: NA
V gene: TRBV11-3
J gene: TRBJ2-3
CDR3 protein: CASSFSRGGVTDTQYF

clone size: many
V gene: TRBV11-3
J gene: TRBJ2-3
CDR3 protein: CASSLGGLGQGPDTQYF

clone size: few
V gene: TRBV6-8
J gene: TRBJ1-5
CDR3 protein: CASIGQVHQPQHF

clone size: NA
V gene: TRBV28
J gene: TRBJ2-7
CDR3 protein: CASSRNPGQGPHSYEQYF

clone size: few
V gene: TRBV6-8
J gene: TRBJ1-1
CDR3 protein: CASSTPPNTEAFF

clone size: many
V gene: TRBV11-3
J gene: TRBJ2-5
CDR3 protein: CASSPLAGGPETQYF

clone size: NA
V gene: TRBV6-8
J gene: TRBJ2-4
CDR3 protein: CASSYSVSRQTIQYF

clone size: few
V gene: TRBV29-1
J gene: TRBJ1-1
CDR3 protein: CSVTDRGTEAFF

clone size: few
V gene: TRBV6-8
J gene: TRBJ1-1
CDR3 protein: CASRGGLVPEAFF

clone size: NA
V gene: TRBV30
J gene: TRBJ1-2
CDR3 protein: CAWSRQVDGYTF

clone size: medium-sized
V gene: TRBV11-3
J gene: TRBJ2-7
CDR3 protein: CASSQGVSSSYEQYF

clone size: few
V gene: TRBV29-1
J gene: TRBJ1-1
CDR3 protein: CSVSRGLNTEAFF

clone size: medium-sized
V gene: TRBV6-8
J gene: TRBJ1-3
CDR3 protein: CASSDPRGAGNTIYF

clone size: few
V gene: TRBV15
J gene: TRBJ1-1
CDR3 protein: CATSRDRTGAEAFF

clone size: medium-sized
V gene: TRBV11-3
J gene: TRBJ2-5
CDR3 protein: CASSSSPGLLRETQYF

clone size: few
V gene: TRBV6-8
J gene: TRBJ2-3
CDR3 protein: CASRIGAGTDTQYF

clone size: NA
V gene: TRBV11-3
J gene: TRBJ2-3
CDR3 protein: CASSLPGRPRDTQYF

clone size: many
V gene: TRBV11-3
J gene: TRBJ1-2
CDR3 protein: CASSQTGLPYGYTF

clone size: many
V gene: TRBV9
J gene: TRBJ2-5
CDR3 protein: CASSEGDRDLQETQYF

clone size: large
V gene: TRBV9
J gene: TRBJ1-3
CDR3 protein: CASSVDPRGPRGNTIYF

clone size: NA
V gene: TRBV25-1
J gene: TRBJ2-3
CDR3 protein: CASSISGGSTDTQYF

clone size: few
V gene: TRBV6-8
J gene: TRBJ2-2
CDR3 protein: CASSPDSPGELFF

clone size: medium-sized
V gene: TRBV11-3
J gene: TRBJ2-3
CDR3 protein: CASSPRQGRRDTQYF

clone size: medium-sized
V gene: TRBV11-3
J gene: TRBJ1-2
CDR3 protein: CASSLGEGAYTYGYTF

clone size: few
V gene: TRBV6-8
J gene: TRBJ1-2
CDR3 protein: CASSRDLNYGYTF

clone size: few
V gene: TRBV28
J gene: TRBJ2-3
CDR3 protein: CASSFSGVADTQYF

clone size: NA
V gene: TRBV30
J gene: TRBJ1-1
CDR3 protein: CAWSPRPKAVSTEAFF

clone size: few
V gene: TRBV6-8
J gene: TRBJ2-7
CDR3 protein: CASSGGVAYEQYF

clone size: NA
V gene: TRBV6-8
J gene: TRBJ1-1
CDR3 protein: CASTMTGSNTEAFF

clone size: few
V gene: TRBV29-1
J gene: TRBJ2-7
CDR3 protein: CSVVQGPSYEQYF

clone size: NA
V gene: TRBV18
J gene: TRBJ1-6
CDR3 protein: CASSPSRDSPLHF

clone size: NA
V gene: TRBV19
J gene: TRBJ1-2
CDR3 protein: CASRQQTINGYTF

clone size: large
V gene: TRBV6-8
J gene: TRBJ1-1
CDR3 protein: CASSSINRDRTEAFF

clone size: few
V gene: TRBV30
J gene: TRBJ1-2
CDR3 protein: CAWSTGQGAFYGYTF

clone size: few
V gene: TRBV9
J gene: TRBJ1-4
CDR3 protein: CASSVEEGALFF

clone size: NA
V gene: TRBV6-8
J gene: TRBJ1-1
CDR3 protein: CASRADRRSETEAFF

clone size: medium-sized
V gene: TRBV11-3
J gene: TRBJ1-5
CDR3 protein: CASSSGQINQPQHF

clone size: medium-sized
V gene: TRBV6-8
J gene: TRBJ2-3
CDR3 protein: CASSLFDRGFTDTQYF

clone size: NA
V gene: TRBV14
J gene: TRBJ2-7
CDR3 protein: CASSHGQGPYEQYF

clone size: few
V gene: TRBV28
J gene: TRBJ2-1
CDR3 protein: CASSLLTGIYNEQFF

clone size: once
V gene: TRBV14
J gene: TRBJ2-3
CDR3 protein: CASSQGGPLRDTQYF